The rows below give T cell receptor beta chains drawn from one sample of a study of CD8 T cells in Susac syndrome. A single record per CDR3 protein comes from TCRdb applying MiXCR to the immunoSEQ multiplex PCR reads. The sample has about 84,000 distinct CDR3 sequences, approximately 95% seen once. The sequencing sample was made of CD8+ T cells from PBMCs. These receptors originate from a human donor in good health. CDR3s include the opening cysteine and the closing phenylalanine or tryptophan. A D gene is named only where the DNA matches it firmly.

d_call: TRBD2; v_call: TRBV7-2; j_call: TRBJ2-1; cdr3_aa: CASSPIAGALYNEQFF
d_call: .; v_call: TRBV20-1; j_call: TRBJ2-7; cdr3_aa: CSASPGTWDYEQYF
d_call: .; v_call: TRBV6-5; j_call: TRBJ1-6; cdr3_aa: CASTNLGINSPLHF
d_call: .; v_call: TRBV20-1; j_call: TRBJ1-2; cdr3_aa: CSAGRQAYGYTF
d_call: .; v_call: TRBV5-5; j_call: TRBJ2-7; cdr3_aa: CASSSPGASYEQYF
d_call: TRBD2; v_call: TRBV27; j_call: TRBJ2-1; cdr3_aa: CASSLGEGEQFF
d_call: .; v_call: TRBV19; j_call: TRBJ2-7; cdr3_aa: CASSSTLYEQYF
d_call: .; v_call: TRBV7-9; j_call: TRBJ2-7; cdr3_aa: CASSFEGVISYEQYF
d_call: .; v_call: TRBV25-1; j_call: TRBJ2-2; cdr3_aa: CASSESGDAGELFF
d_call: .; v_call: TRBV6-1; j_call: TRBJ2-1; cdr3_aa: CASSLSQRPSNEQFF
d_call: .; v_call: TRBV5-6; j_call: TRBJ2-3; cdr3_aa: CASSLGASEEVDTQYF
d_call: TRBD1; v_call: TRBV3-1; j_call: TRBJ1-2; cdr3_aa: CASSPGQGYGYTF
d_call: .; v_call: TRBV6-6; j_call: TRBJ1-2; cdr3_aa: CASSYSGGPPGGYTF
d_call: .; v_call: TRBV5-1; j_call: TRBJ2-6; cdr3_aa: CASSLDVPGANVLTF
d_call: .; v_call: TRBV11-1; j_call: TRBJ1-1; cdr3_aa: CASSPTATQGWNTEAFF
d_call: TRBD1; v_call: TRBV13; j_call: TRBJ2-5; cdr3_aa: CASSFPGQAQETQYF
d_call: .; v_call: TRBV2; j_call: TRBJ1-4; cdr3_aa: CASISSGGNEKLFF
d_call: .; v_call: TRBV25-1; j_call: TRBJ2-1; cdr3_aa: CATTTGQIYNEQFF
d_call: .; v_call: TRBV27; j_call: TRBJ1-4; cdr3_aa: CASSPLDRNEKLFF
d_call: TRBD2; v_call: TRBV23-1; j_call: TRBJ2-7; cdr3_aa: CASSQFGVAGTYEQYF
d_call: TRBD1; v_call: TRBV5-6; j_call: TRBJ2-1; cdr3_aa: CASSGDEGASYNEQFF
d_call: .; v_call: TRBV27; j_call: TRBJ1-1; cdr3_aa: CASTSGNTEAFF